This T cell receptor beta chain was sequenced for a study of blood T cell repertoires in COVID-19. This CDR3 has 14 residues. Trimming at V came to 6 bases and at J to 5 bases, leaving 6 bases not matched to a gene. CDR1 is LGHNA, CDR2 YSLEER, per germline. Source study methods: Amplification of reference gene primers was used by the study to estimate nucleated cell counts. TCRdb's copy holds only in-frame clones and misses some; the assay was immunoSEQ multiplex PCR. V and J calls and clone size are copied from that table; D and trimming were computed from the DNA. The sample contains tens of thousands of clones, around 86% of which appear only once.

The rearrangement joins TRBV4-3 to TRBJ1-2; TRBD1 aligns across 10 bases. Sequencing was carried out using peripheral blood. The receptor's source is a man aged 80 or over with acute or convalescent COVID-19. CDR3 in amino acids: CASSFGTGEYGYTF. Written as DNA, the CDR3 is TGCGCCAGCAGTTTCGGGACAGGGGAATATGGCTACACCTTC.